The rows below give T cell receptor beta chains drawn from one sample of a study of shared clonotypes between healthy human individuals. TCRdb keeps only in-frame clones here, not all; method: immunoSEQ multiplex PCR. The sample holds about 610,000 clones, less than 98% seen once. The sequencing input was naive CD4+ T cells sorted from blood. The source of these receptors is a woman between 25 and 40 years old in good health. Both conserved end residues are part of each CDR3. A D gene is named only where the DNA matches it firmly. Rows give clone size only sometimes, using once, few, many, or a class for an expanded clone.

CDR3 DNA,CDR3 protein,J gene,V gene,clone size,CDR3 length,D gene
TGTGCCAGCAGCCAAGGCCGTAGCGTTCAGCCCCAGCATTTT,CASSQGRSVQPQHF,TRBJ1-5,TRBV14,-,14,-
TGTGCCAGCAGCTTAGAAACAGGTACCGTCTACGAGCAGTACTTC,CASSLETGTVYEQYF,TRBJ2-7,TRBV11-2,-,15,-
TGTGCCAGCAGCTTAGATTTATACGGGGAGCTGTTTTTT,CASSLDLYGELFF,TRBJ2-2,TRBV11-2,-,13,-
TGCGCCAGCAGTCCTACCGCCACTTTGCGGGGAGGGCCCTCCTACGAGCAGTACTTC,CASSPTATLRGGPSYEQYF,TRBJ2-7,TRBV4-1,-,19,TRBD2
TGTGCCAGCAGCTCGGACAGGGGCCCCGGTCGAGCTTTCTTT,CASSSDRGPGRAFF,TRBJ1-1,TRBV6-5,-,14,TRBD1
TGTGCCAGCAGCTCAATAGCTGCAGCGGGAGTGAGGTCCTACGAGCAGTACTTC,CASSSIAAAGVRSYEQYF,TRBJ2-7,TRBV7-9,-,18,TRBD2
TGTGCCAGCAGTTTATGGCCAGATCACAATGAGCAGTTCTTC,CASSLWPDHNEQFF,TRBJ2-1,TRBV27,-,14,-
TGCAGTGCTAATCTGGTGGACGAGCAGTACTTC,CSANLVDEQYF,TRBJ2-7,TRBV20-1,-,11,-
TGTGCCAGCAGCTTCGGACAGGGAACGGATGAGCAGTTCTTC,CASSFGQGTDEQFF,TRBJ2-1,TRBV11-3,-,14,TRBD1
TGTGCCAGCATCACTACTAGCGGGCCCTACGAGCAGTACTTC,CASITTSGPYEQYF,TRBJ2-7,TRBV6-5,-,14,TRBD2
TGTGCCTGGCGCACGAAACCCTACGAGCAGTACTTC,CAWRTKPYEQYF,TRBJ2-7,TRBV30,-,12,-
TGCGCCAGCAGCTTGGATAACTACGAGCAGTACTTC,CASSLDNYEQYF,TRBJ2-7,TRBV5-1,-,12,-
TGTGCCAGCAGCGAAGGACTGGTCAGGCTCGCCGATACGCAGTATTTT,CASSEGLVRLADTQYF,TRBJ2-3,TRBV5-4,-,16,-
TGCGCCAGCAGCTCCGGGACAGGGAACACAGATACGCAGTATTTT,CASSSGTGNTDTQYF,TRBJ2-3,TRBV5-1,once,15,TRBD1
TGTGCCAGCAGCTTAGATCACAGCGAACCATATGGCTACACCTTC,CASSLDHSEPYGYTF,TRBJ1-2,TRBV7-2,-,15,-
TGCAGCGTTGAAGAAGGGAACGGCTACACCTTC,CSVEEGNGYTF,TRBJ1-2,TRBV29-1,-,11,-
TGTGCCACCTGGGACCCTCGGTGGCCCCAGCATTTT,CATWDPRWPQHF,TRBJ1-5,TRBV6-1,-,12,-
TGCGCCAGCAGCTTGGCCGGGGGCACAGATACGCAGTATTTT,CASSLAGGTDTQYF,TRBJ2-3,TRBV5-1,-,14,-
TGTGCCAGCACTATGACCGGGACTGAGCAGTTCTTC,CASTMTGTEQFF,TRBJ2-1,TRBV2,-,12,-
TGTGCCAGCAGTGAAGAAGGGCGACGGGGCAATCAGCCCCAGCATTTT,CASSEEGRRGNQPQHF,TRBJ1-5,TRBV6-1,-,16,-
TGTGCCAGCACCATGACCGGGACGAGAGAGACCCAGTACTTC,CASTMTGTRETQYF,TRBJ2-5,TRBV5-6,-,14,-
TGTGCCAGCAGCTCAGGGACGGCCTACACTGAAGCTTTCTTT,CASSSGTAYTEAFF,TRBJ1-1,TRBV11-3,-,14,-
TGTGCCAGCAGTGTACCCGAGGAGGGGCGGAATGAGCAGTTCTTC,CASSVPEEGRNEQFF,TRBJ2-1,TRBV6-5,-,15,-
TGTGCCAGCAGCTTGTCCCCGCCCAGGAGCACAGATACGCAGTATTTT,CASSLSPPRSTDTQYF,TRBJ2-3,TRBV5-6,-,16,-